This TCR beta chain was identified during a study of blood T cell repertoires in COVID-19. At the level of the study: Sample material is recorded as cDNA or gDNA derived from T cells, B-cell-depleted T cells, or PBMCs.

The method was immunoSEQ multiplex PCR; TCRdb's version includes in-frame clones alone and lacks a portion of them. The top ten hold 5.5% to 8.5% of the sample, which has roughly 200,000 clones, roughly 80% seen once. Sequenced input: peripheral blood. This receptor was obtained from a man aged 60-69 years with acute or convalescent COVID-19.

CDR3 bases: TGTGCCAGCAGTTTACCGGGACAGGGGCGCTACGAGCAGTACTTC. This encodes CASSLPGQGRYEQYF. This chain joins TRBV7-9 and TRBJ2-7; TRBD1 agrees at 10 bases. The germline V gene has CDR1 SEHNR and CDR2 FQNEAQ (reference sequence). This CDR3 region has 15 residues. V shed 6 bases and J 3 bases; nucleotides not matched to a gene: 8.